This section outlines one T cell receptor beta chain sequence together with its context. Here immunoSEQ multiplex PCR was the method, and the copy in TCRdb shows in-frame clones only, minus some. The data show about 280,000 clones, 83% seen once. Trimming removed 6 bases from V and 3 bases from J; junction bases left unmatched: 1. The germline CDR1 and CDR2 sequences are MNHEY and SMNVEV (reference sequence). This CDR3 has 13 residues. This record comes from a study of blood T cell repertoires in COVID-19. Study background: PBMCs, B-cell-depleted T cells, or T cells provided the cDNA or gDNA that made up the material.

The sample consisted of peripheral blood. The V call is TRBV27, the J call TRBJ2-7, with 11 bases matching TRBD1. This receptor was identified in a woman aged 45-65 years who had recovered from COVID-19. CDR3 sequence (DNA): TGTGCCAGCAGCGGGACAGGGGGCTACGAGCAGTACTTC. Its protein product is CASSGTGGYEQYF.